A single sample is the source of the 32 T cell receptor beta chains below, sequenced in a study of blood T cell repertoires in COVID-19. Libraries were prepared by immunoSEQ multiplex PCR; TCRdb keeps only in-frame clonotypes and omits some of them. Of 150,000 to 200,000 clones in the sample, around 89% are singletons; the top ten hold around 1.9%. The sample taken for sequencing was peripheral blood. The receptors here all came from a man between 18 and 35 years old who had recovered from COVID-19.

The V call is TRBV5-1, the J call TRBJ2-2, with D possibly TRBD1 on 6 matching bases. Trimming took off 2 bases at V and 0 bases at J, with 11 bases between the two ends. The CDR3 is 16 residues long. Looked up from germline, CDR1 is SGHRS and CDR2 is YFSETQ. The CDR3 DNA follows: TGCGCCAGCAGCTTTTCAGGGGTTACGAACACCGGGGAGCTGTTTTTT. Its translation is CASSFSGVTNTGELFF.

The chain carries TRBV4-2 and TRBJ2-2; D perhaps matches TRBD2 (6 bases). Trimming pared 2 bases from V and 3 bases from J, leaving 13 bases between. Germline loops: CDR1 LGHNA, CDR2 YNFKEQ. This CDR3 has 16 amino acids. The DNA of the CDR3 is TGTGCCAGCAGCCAATCCGGGACTTCCGACACCGGGGAGCTGTTTTTT. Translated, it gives CASSQSGTSDTGELFF.

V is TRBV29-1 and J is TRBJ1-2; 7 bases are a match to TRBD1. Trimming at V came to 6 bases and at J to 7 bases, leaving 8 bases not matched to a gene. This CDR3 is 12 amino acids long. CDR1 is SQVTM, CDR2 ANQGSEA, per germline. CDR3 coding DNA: TGCAGCGTCCCCGGGACAGTCGGTGGCTACACCTTC. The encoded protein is CSVPGTVGGYTF.

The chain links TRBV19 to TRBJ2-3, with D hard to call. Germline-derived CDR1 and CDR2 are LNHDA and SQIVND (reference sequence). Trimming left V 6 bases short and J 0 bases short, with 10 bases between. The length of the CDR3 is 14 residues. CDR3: CASRRTASTDTQYF. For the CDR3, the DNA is TGTGCCAGTAGGAGAACAGCTAGCACAGATACGCAGTATTTT.

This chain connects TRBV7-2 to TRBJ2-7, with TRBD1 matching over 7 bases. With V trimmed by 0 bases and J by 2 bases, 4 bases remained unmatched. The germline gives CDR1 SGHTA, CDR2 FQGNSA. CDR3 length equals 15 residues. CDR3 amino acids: CASSLAGTEAYEQYF. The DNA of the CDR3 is TGTGCCAGCAGCTTAGCCGGGACAGAAGCCTACGAGCAGTACTTC.

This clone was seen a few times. CDR3 region: CASSRAEGYEQYF. CDR3 nucleotide sequence: TGTGCCAGCAGCAGGGCAGAGGGCTACGAGCAGTACTTC. The chain joins TRBV5-6 to TRBJ2-7; tentatively, D is TRBD2 (5 bases). V lost 4 bases and J 3 bases, leaving 11 bases between the germline ends. The germline V gene has CDR1 SGHDT and CDR2 YYEEEE. The CDR3 spans 13 residues.

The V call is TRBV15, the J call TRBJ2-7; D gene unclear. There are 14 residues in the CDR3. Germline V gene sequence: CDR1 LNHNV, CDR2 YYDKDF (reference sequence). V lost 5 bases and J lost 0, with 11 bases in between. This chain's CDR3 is CATSPLRSSYEQYF. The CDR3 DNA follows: TGTGCCACCAGCCCTTTACGGAGCTCCTACGAGCAGTACTTC. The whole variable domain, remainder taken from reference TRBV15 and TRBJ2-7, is DAMVIQNPRYQVTQFGKPVTLSCSQTLNHNVMYWYQQKSSQAPKLLFHYYDKDFNNEADTPDNFQSRRPNTSFCFLDIRSPGLGDTAMYLCATSPLRSSYEQYFGPGTRLTVT.

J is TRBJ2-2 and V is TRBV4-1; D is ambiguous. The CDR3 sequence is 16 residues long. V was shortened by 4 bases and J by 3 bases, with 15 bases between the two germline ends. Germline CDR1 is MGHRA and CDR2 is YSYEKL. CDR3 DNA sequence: TGCGCCAGCAGCCCCCGTGGGCAGCTGTACACCGGGGAGCTGTTTTTT. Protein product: CASSPRGQLYTGELFF.

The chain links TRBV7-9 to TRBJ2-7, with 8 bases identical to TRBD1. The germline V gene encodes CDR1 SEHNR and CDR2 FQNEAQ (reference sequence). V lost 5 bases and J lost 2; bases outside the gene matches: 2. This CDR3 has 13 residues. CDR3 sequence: CASSGGQAYEQYF. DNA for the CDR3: TGTGCCAGCAGCGGGGGACAGGCCTACGAGCAGTACTTC.

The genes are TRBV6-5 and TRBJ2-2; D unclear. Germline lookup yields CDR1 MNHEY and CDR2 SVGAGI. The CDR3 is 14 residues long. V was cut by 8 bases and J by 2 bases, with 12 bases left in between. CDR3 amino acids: CASEEQPNTGELFF. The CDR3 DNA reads TGTGCCAGCGAAGAACAGCCAAACACCGGGGAGCTGTTTTTT.

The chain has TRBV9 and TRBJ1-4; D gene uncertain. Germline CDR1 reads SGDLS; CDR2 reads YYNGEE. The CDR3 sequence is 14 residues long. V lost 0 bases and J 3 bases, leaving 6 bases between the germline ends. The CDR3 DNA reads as TGTGCCAGCAGCGTAGGACTGGCTAATGAAAAACTGTTTTTT. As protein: CASSVGLANEKLFF.

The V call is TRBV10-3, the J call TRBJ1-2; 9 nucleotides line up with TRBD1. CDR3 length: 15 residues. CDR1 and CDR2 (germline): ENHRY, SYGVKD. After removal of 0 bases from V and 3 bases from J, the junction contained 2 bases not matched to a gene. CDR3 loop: CAISESRTGDYGYTF. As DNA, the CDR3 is TGTGCCATCAGTGAGTCAAGGACAGGGGACTATGGCTACACCTTC.

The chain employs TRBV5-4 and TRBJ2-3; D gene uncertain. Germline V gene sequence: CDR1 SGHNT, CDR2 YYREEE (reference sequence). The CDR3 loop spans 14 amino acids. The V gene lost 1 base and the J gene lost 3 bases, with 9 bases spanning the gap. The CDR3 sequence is CASSLPLRTDTQYF. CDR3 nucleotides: TGTGCCAGCAGCTTGCCCTTGAGGACAGATACGCAGTATTTT.

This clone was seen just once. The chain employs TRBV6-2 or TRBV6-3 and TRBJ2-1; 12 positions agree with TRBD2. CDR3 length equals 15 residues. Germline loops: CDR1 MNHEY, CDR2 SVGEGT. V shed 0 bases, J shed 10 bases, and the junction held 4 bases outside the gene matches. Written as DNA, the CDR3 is TGTGCCAGCAGTTACTCTTCGGGACTAGCGGGCGAGCAGTTCTTC. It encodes CASSYSSGLAGEQFF.

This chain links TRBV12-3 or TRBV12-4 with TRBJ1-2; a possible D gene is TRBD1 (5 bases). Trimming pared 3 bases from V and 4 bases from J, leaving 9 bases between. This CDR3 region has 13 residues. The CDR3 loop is CASSFEGAYGYTF. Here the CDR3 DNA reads TGTGCCAGCAGTTTTGAAGGGGCCTATGGCTACACCTTC.

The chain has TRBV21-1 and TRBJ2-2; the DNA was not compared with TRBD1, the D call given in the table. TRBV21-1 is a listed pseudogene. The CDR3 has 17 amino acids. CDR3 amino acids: CASSNSPGALSDGELFF. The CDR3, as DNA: TGTGCCAGCAGCAATAGTCCAGGGGCGCTTAGCGACGGGGAGCTGTTTTTT.

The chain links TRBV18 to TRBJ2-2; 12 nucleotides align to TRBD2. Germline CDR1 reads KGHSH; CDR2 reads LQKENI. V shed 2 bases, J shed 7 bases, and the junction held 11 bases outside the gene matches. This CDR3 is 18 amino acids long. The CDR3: CASSPTIASGRAGGELFF. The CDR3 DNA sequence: TGTGCCAGCTCACCAACGATCGCTAGCGGGAGGGCCGGCGGGGAGCTGTTTTTT.

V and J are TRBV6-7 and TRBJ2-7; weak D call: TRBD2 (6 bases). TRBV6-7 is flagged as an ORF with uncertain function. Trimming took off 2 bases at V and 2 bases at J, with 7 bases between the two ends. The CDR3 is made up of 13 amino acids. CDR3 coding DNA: TGTGCCAGCAGTTACCCGGGGGCCTACGAGCAGTACTTC. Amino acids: CASSYPGAYEQYF.

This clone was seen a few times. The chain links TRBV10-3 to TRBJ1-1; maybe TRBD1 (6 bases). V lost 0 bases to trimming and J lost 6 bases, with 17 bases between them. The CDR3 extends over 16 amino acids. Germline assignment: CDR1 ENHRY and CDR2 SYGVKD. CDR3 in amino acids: CAISESSPGAGAEAFF. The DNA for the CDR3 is TGTGCCATCAGTGAGTCCAGCCCAGGGGCTGGCGCTGAAGCTTTCTTT.

The CDR3 reads CASRQRTSGQYQETQYF. CDR3 coding DNA: TGTGCCAGCAGACAAAGGACTAGCGGGCAATACCAAGAGACCCAGTACTTC. This rearrangement joins TRBV27 to TRBJ2-5; the match to TRBD2 covers 11 bases. This CDR3 is built from 17 residues. V shed 6 bases and J 0 bases; nucleotides not matched to a gene: 9. Per germline, CDR1 MNHEY and CDR2 SMNVEV (reference sequence).

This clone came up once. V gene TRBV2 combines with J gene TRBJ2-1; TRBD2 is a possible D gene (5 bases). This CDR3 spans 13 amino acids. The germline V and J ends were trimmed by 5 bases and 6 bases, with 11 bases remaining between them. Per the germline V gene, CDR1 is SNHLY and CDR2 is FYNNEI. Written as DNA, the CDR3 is TGTGCCAGCAGTTTCCAGCGGAGCAATGAGCAGTTCTTC. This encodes CASSFQRSNEQFF. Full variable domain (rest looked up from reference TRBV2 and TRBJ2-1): EPEVTQTPSHQVTQMGQEVILRCVPISNHLYFYWYRQILGQKVEFLVSFYNNEISEKSEIFDDQFSVERPDGSNFTLKIRSTKLEDSAMYFCASSFQRSNEQFFGPGTRLTVL.

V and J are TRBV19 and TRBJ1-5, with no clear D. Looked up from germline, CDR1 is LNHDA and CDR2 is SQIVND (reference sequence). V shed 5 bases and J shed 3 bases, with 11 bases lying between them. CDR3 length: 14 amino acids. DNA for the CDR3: TGTGCCAGTAGTTCCGACAAGGACAATCAGCCCCAGCATTTT. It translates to CASSSDKDNQPQHF.

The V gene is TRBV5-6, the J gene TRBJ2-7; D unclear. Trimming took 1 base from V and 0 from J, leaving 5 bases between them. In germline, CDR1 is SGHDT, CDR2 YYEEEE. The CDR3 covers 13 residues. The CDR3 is CASSLTHSYEQYF. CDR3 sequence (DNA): TGTGCCAGCAGCTTGACACACTCCTACGAGCAGTACTTC.

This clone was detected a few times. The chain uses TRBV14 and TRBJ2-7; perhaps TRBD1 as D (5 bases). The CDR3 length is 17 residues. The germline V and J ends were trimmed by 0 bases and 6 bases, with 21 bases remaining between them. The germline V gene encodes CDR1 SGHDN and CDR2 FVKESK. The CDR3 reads CASSQDARESLTFEQYF. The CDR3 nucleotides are TGTGCCAGCAGCCAAGATGCCAGGGAATCCCTTACCTTCGAGCAGTACTTC.

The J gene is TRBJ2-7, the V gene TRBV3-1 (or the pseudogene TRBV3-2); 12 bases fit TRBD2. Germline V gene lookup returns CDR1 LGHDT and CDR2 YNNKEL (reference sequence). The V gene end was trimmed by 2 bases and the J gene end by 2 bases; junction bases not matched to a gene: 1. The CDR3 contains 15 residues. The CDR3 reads CASSQRLAGAYEQYF. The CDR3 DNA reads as TGTGCCAGCAGCCAAAGACTAGCGGGAGCCTACGAGCAGTACTTC.

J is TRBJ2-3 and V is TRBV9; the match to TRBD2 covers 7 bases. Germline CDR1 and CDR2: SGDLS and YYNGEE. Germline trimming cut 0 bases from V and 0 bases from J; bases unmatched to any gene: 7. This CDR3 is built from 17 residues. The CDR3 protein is CASSVVGSGISTDTQYF. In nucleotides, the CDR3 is TGTGCCAGCAGCGTAGTCGGGAGCGGGATAAGCACAGATACGCAGTATTTT.

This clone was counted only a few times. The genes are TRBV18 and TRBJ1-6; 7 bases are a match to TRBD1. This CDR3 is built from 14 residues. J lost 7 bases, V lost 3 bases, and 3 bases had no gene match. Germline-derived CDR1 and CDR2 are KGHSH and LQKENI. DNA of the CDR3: TGTGCCAGCTCACCCCCAGGGGGAAATTCACCCCTCCACTTT. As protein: CASSPPGGNSPLHF.

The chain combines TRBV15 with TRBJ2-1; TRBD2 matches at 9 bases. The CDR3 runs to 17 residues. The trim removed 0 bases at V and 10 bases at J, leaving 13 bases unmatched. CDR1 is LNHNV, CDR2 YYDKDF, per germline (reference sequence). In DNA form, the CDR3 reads TGTGCCACCAGCAGAGATCCGTTTAGCGGGAGTACGGGGGAGCAGTTCTTC. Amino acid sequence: CATSRDPFSGSTGEQFF.

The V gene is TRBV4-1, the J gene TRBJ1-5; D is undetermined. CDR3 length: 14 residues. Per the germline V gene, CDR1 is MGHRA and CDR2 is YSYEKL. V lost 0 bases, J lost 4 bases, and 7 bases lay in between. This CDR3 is CASSQEGGNQPQHF. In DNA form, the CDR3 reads TGCGCCAGCAGCCAAGAAGGAGGGAATCAGCCCCAGCATTTT.

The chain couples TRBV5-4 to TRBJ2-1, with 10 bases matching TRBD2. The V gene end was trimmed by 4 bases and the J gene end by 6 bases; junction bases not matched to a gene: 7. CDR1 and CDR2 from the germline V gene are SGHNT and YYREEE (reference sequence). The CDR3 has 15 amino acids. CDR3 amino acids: CASSPRASGSNEQFF. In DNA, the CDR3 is TGTGCCAGCAGCCCCCGGGCTAGCGGGAGCAATGAGCAGTTCTTC. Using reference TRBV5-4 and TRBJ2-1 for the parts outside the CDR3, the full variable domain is ETGVTQSPTHLIKTRGQQVTLRCSSQSGHNTVSWYQQALGQGPQFIFQYYREEENGRGNFPPRFSGLQFPNYSSELNVNALELDDSALYLCASSPRASGSNEQFFGPGTRLTVL.

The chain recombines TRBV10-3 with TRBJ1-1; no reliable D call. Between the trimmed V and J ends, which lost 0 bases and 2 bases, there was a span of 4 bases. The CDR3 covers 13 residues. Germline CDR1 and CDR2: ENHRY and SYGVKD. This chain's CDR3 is CAISESPNTEAFF. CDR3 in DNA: TGTGCCATCAGTGAGTCCCCTAACACTGAAGCTTTCTTT.

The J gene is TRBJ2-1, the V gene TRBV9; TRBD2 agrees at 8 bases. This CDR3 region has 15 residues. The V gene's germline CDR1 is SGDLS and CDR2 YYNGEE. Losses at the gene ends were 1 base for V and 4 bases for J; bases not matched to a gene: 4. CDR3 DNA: TGTGCCAGCAGCGTATCGGGACTAGATTACAATGAGCAGTTCTTC. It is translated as CASSVSGLDYNEQFF. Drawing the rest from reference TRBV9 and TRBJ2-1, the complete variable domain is DSGVTQTPKHLITATGQRVTLRCSPRSGDLSVYWYQQSLDQGLQFLIQYYNGEERAKGNILERFSAQQFPDLHSELNLSSLELGDSALYFCASSVSGLDYNEQFFGPGTRLTVL.